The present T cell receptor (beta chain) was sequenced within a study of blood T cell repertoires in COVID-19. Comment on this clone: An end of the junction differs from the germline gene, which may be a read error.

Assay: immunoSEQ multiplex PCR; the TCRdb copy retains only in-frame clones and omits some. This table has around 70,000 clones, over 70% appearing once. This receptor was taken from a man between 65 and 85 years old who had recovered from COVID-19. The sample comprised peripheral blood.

The CDR3 DNA is TGTGCCAGCAGTTTAGGAAGCACTCATCAGGCAGGAAACACCATATATTTT. Translation gives CASSLGSTHQAGNTIYF. The rearrangement links TRBV7-6 to TRBJ1-3; D is uncertain. Looked up from germline, CDR1 is SGHVS and CDR2 is FNYEAQ. The CDR3 extends over 17 amino acids. Full variable domain (remainder filled in from reference TRBV7-6 and TRBJ1-3): GAGVSQSPRYKVTKRGQDVALRCDPISGHVSLYWYRQALGQGPEFLTYFNYEAQQDKSGLPNDRFSAERPEGSISTLTIQRTEQRDSAMYRCASSLGSTHQAGNTIYFGEGSWLTVV.